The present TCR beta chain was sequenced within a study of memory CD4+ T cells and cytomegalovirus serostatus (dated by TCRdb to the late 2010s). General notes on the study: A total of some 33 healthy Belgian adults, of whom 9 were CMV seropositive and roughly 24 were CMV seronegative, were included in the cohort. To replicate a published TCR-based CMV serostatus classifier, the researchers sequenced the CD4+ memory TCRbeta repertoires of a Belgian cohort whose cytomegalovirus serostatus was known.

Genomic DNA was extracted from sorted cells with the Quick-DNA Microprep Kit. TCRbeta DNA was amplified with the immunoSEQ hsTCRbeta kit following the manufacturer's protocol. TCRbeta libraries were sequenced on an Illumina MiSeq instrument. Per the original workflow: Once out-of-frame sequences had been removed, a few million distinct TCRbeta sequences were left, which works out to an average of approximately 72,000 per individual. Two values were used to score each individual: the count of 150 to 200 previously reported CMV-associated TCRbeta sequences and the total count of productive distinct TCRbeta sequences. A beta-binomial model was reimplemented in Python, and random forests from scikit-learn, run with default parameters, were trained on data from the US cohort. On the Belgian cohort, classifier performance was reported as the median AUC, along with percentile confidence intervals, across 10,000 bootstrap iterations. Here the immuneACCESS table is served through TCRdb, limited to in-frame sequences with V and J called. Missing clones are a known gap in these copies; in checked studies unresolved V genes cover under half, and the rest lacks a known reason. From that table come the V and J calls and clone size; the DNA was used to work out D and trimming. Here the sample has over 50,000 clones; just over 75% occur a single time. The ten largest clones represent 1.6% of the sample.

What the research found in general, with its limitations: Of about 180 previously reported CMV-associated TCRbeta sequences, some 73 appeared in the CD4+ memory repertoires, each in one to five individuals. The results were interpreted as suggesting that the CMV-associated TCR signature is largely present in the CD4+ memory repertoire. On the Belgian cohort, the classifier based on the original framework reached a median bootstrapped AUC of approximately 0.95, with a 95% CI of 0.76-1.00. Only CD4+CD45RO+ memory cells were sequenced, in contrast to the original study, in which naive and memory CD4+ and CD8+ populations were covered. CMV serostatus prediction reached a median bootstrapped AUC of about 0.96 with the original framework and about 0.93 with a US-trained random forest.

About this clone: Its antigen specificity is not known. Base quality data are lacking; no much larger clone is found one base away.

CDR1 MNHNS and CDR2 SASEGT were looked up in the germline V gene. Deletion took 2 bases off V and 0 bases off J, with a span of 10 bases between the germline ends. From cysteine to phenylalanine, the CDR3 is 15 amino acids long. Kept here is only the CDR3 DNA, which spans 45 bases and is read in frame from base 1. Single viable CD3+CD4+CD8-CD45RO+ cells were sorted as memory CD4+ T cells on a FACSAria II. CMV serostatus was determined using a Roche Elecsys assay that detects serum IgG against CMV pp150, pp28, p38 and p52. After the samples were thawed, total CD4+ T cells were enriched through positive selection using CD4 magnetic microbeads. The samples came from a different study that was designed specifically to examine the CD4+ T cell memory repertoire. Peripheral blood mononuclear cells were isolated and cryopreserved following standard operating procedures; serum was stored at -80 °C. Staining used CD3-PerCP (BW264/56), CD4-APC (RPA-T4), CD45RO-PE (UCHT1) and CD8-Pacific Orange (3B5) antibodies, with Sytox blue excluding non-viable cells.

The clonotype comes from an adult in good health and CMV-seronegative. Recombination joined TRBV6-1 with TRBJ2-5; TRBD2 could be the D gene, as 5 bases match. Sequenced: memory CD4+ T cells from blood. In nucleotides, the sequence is TGTGCCAGCAGTGAACGGGGTCTGTACCAAGAGACCCAGTACTTC. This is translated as CASSERGLYQETQYF.